This T cell receptor beta chain was identified in a study of prognosis after radiotherapy for stage I lung cancer. About the research overall: Enrolled patients comprised 14 to 15 with newly diagnosed primary stage I lung tumors and five with oligometastatic NSCLC after surgical resection of the primary tumor. General study findings and limits: The study left the tumor specificity of the expanded TCR clones undetermined. Lower post-radiation Shannon entropy was seen in patients who went on to develop distant metastases.

Multiplex PCR in two rounds served to amplify TCR beta CDR3 from genomic DNA. Primers (each specific to one TRBV or TRBJ gene) were used in first-round PCR. Second-round PCR employed universal primers. TCRdb passed the multiplex PCR reads through MiXCR, listing each CDR3 protein once. This table holds roughly 27,000 distinct CDR3 sequences, just over 45% found once. This clonotype showed up many times. Its antigen is undetermined. Germline CDR1 and CDR2: LGHDT and YNNKEL (reference sequence). The CDR3 has 13 residues. V was shortened by 1 base and J by 4 bases, with 7 bases between the two germline ends.

The sequenced sample was PBMCs, obtained before or after stereotactic body radiation therapy (not recorded which). The V and J genes are TRBV3-1 and TRBJ1-1; no clear D. The origin of this receptor is a donor older than 45 with non-small cell lung cancer. The CDR3 DNA reads TGTGCCAGCAGCCAAGGGGCAGGCACTGAAGCTTTCTTT. Translating it yields CASSQGAGTEAFF.